One sample yielded the 26 T cell receptor beta chains listed below, sequenced in a study of blood T cell repertoires in COVID-19. Assay used: immunoSEQ multiplex PCR; TCRdb lists only in-frame clones, some missing. This sample has under 250,000 clones, with 80% to 85% found just once. Sequencing was done on a sample of peripheral blood. The receptors derive from a man in his fifties with active or convalescent COVID-19.

The chain joins TRBV15 to TRBJ2-6, with D tentatively TRBD2 (6 bases). The CDR3 covers 16 residues. Per the germline V gene, CDR1 is LNHNV and CDR2 is YYDKDF (reference sequence). Between the trimmed V and J ends, which lost 4 bases and 0 bases, there was a span of 10 bases. For the CDR3, the DNA is TGTGCCACCAGCATGGACTACCACTCTGGGGCCAACGTCCTGACTTTC. This gives the protein CATSMDYHSGANVLTF.

The CDR3 DNA sequence: TGCGCCAGCAGCCCCTGGACAGGCGCCTACGAGCAGTACTTC. As protein: CASSPWTGAYEQYF. V is TRBV4-3 and J is TRBJ2-7; TRBD1 aligns across 7 bases. Germline CDR1 is LGHNA and CDR2 is YSLEER. The CDR3 contains 14 residues. V dropped 4 bases and J dropped 2; count of bases not matched to a gene: 5.

The V gene is TRBV7-5, the J gene TRBJ2-5; TRBD1, as called in the table, went unchecked against the DNA. TRBV7-5 is annotated as a pseudogene. The CDR3 runs 14 residues. The CDR3 DNA sequence: TGTGTCAGAAGCTCCGGACAGGGTAGGGAGACCCAGTACTTC. It specifies CVRSSGQGRETQYF.

This chain uses TRBV28 with TRBJ2-7; 9 nucleotides match TRBD1. The CDR3 consists of 15 residues. The J segment lost 0 bases and the V segment lost 7 bases, leaving 7 bases of the junction unmatched. Germline lookup yields CDR1 MDHEN and CDR2 SYDVKM. CDR3 sequence reads: CASIQDRGASYEQYF. The CDR3 DNA is TGTGCCAGCATCCAAGACAGGGGGGCCTCCTACGAGCAGTACTTC.

The chain joins TRBV30 to TRBJ2-2; the D gene is possibly TRBD2 (7 bases). Trimming removed 0 bases at V and 4 bases at J, with 12 bases between. Germline lookup yields CDR1 GTSNPN and CDR2 SVGIG (reference sequence). This CDR3 spans 15 amino acids. The chain's CDR3 is CAWSVRGASTGELFF. CDR3 coding DNA: TGTGCCTGGAGTGTACGGGGGGCTAGCACCGGGGAGCTGTTTTTT.

Regarding this clone: This CDR3 is also generated by other DNA sequences in the sample. The chain employs TRBV5-1 and TRBJ1-2; 11 bases map to TRBD1. V lost 4 bases and J lost 4; bases outside the gene matches: 3. This CDR3 is 14 amino acids long. Per germline, CDR1 SGHRS and CDR2 YFSETQ. The CDR3 reads CASSPGQGAYGYTF. The CDR3 DNA reads as TGCGCCAGCAGCCCCGGACAGGGGGCCTATGGCTACACCTTC. Drawing the rest from reference TRBV5-1 and TRBJ1-2, the complete variable domain is KAGVTQTPRYLIKTRGQQVTLSCSPISGHRSVSWYQQTPGQGLQFLFEYFSETQRNKGNFPGRFSGRQFSNSRSEMNVSTLELGDSALYLCASSPGQGAYGYTFGSGTRLTVV.

This chain uses TRBV5-5 with TRBJ2-7; TRBD1 might be the D (7 bases). From germline, CDR1 is SGHKS and CDR2 YYEKEE (reference sequence). The V gene lost 0 bases and the J gene lost 0 bases, with 10 bases spanning the gap. There are 15 residues in the CDR3. In nucleotides, the CDR3 is TGTGCCAGCAGCTTGGTTCAGGGGGGCTCCTACGAGCAGTACTTC. Translated, it gives CASSLVQGGSYEQYF.

CDR3 sequence: CASRSPTGENTEAFF. The CDR3 DNA is TGTGCCAGCAGGTCCCCGACAGGGGAGAACACTGAAGCTTTCTTT. This sequence joins TRBV2 and TRBJ1-1, with 8 nucleotides matching TRBD1. The V segment lost 6 bases and the J segment 1 base; nucleotides outside the gene matches: 7. This CDR3 region has 15 residues. Per the germline V gene, CDR1 is SNHLY and CDR2 is FYNNEI.

This chain joins TRBV28 and TRBJ1-5, with 8 bases aligning to TRBD1. The J segment lost 3 bases and the V segment lost 4 bases, leaving 8 bases of the junction unmatched. CDR1 is MDHEN and CDR2 is SYDVKM in the germline V gene. CDR3 length: 16 residues. For the CDR3, the DNA is TGTGCCAGCAGTTCCTTCTCCAGGGGGCTCAATCAGCCCCAGCATTTT. Translated, it gives CASSSFSRGLNQPQHF.

Worth noting for this clone: A much larger clone differs by one base, so this may be a read error. The V gene is TRBV12-3 or TRBV12-4, the J gene TRBJ1-1; TRBD1 agrees at 7 bases. The CDR3 is 12 amino acids. Trimming cost V 5 bases and J 4 bases; bases outside gene matches: 1. The CDR3 DNA sequence: TGTGCCAGCAGTCCAGGGGGCACTGAAGCTTTCTTT. It is translated as CASSPGGTEAFF.

This chain connects TRBV19 to TRBJ1-5; D is unresolved. Germline V gene sequence: CDR1 LNHDA, CDR2 SQIVND (reference sequence). There are 14 residues in the CDR3. The V end lost 5 bases, the J end lost 4 bases, and 12 bases lay between the germline ends. The CDR3: CASSDTGLNQPQHF. The CDR3 DNA is TGTGCCAGTAGTGACACTGGATTGAATCAGCCCCAGCATTTT.

The CDR3 here is CSVGRAHTDTQYF. The CDR3 nucleotides read TGCAGCGTTGGGAGGGCACACACAGATACGCAGTATTTT. The rearrangement uses TRBV29-1 and TRBJ2-3; the D gene is possibly TRBD2 (6 bases). The germline gives CDR1 SQVTM, CDR2 ANQGSEA. V was trimmed by 4 bases and J by 2 bases, leaving 10 bases between them. This CDR3 comprises 13 residues.

The genes are TRBV7-3 and TRBJ1-5; weak D call: TRBD1 (6 bases). The CDR3 is made up of 15 amino acids. V lost 2 bases and J 6 bases, leaving 14 bases between the germline ends. CDR1 and CDR2 (germline): SGHTA, FQGTGA. CDR3 region: CASSLDGTRGQPQHF. For the CDR3, the DNA is TGTGCCAGCAGCTTAGACGGGACAAGGGGTCAGCCCCAGCATTTT. Together with reference TRBV7-3 and TRBJ1-5, the CDR3 gives the full variable domain: GAGVSQTPSNKVTEKGKYVELRCDPISGHTALYWYRQSLGQGPEFLIYFQGTGAADDSGLPNDRFFAVRPEGSVSTLKIQRTERGDSAVYLCASSLDGTRGQPQHFGDGTRLSIL.

The gene calls are TRBV27 and TRBJ1-1; 7 nucleotides agree with TRBD1. The CDR3 is 14 residues long. V lost 7 bases and J lost 6; bases outside the gene matches: 11. Germline CDR1 and CDR2: MNHEY and SMNVEV (reference sequence). As DNA, the CDR3 is TGTGCCAGCAAACAGACAGGGCGAACGGCTGAAGCTTTCTTT. As protein: CASKQTGRTAEAFF.

This chain links TRBV30 with TRBJ2-1; TRBD2 aligns across 7 bases. Germline V gene sequence: CDR1 GTSNPN, CDR2 SVGIG (reference sequence). Unmatched junction bases numbered 11, after V lost 7 bases and J lost 5 bases. The CDR3 consists of 14 residues. As DNA, the CDR3 is TGTGCCTCCAAGCGGGACCGGTATAACAATGAGCAGTTCTTC. This translates into CASKRDRYNNEQFF.

The chain has TRBV27 and TRBJ2-1, with 9 bases fitting TRBD1. The ends lost 4 bases at V and 8 bases at J; junction bases unmatched: 3. Germline assignment: CDR1 MNHEY and CDR2 SMNVEV (reference sequence). The length of the CDR3 is 13 residues. The CDR3 protein is CASSWDRDYEQFF. CDR3 sequence (DNA): TGTGCCAGCAGTTGGGACAGGGACTATGAGCAGTTCTTC.

The chain has TRBV12-3 or TRBV12-4 and TRBJ1-1; D unresolved. CDR3 size: 12 residues. The V and J ends lost 5 bases and 3 bases respectively, with 7 bases between them. DNA of the CDR3: TGTGCCAGCAGTCGGGAGTACACTGAAGCTTTCTTT. Translation gives CASSREYTEAFF.

This chain's CDR3 is CASSLTGGVSGNTIYF. DNA for the CDR3: TGTGCCAGCAGCTTAACGGGGGGGGTCTCTGGAAACACCATATATTTT. The chain carries TRBV7-2 and TRBJ1-3; the D gene is possibly TRBD1 (5 bases). Germline CDR1 reads SGHTA; CDR2 reads FQGNSA. The CDR3 is 16 residues long. V was shortened by 2 bases and J by 0 bases, with 11 bases between the two germline ends.

V is TRBV19 and J is TRBJ2-7; a weak D match, TRBD2 (5 bases). Germline CDR1 and CDR2: LNHDA and SQIVND (reference sequence). The CDR3 spans 14 residues. Between the trimmed V and J ends, which lost 6 bases and 1 base, there was a span of 13 bases. The CDR3 loop reads CASRPGVASYEQYF. In DNA form, the CDR3 reads TGTGCCAGTAGGCCCGGGGTGGCGTCCTACGAGCAGTACTTC.

The chain recombines TRBV30 with TRBJ1-2; TRBD1 matches at 7 bases. The germline CDR1 and CDR2 sequences are GTSNPN and SVGIG (reference sequence). This CDR3 contains 13 residues. The ends lost 3 bases at V and 3 bases at J; junction bases unmatched: 4. The CDR3 DNA sequence: TGTGCCTGGAGGGTCCAGGGGGACTATGGCTACACCTTC. It is translated as CAWRVQGDYGYTF.

The chain combines TRBV5-4 with TRBJ2-5, with 8 positions matching TRBD1. The CDR3 loop spans 14 amino acids. CDR1 is SGHNT, CDR2 YYREEE, per germline (reference sequence). The V segment lost 6 bases and the J segment 5 bases; nucleotides outside the gene matches: 9. CDR3 sequence (DNA): TGTGCCAGCACCCAAGACAGGGGCTCTGAGACCCAGTACTTC. Translated: CASTQDRGSETQYF.

The chain links TRBV28 to TRBJ1-1, with D perhaps matching TRBD1 (5 bases). Germline loops: CDR1 MDHEN, CDR2 SYDVKM. This CDR3 is 13 amino acids long. Trimming took off 8 bases at V and 5 bases at J, with 15 bases between the two ends. CDR3 region: CASHGDSITEAFF. In DNA form, the CDR3 reads TGTGCCAGCCACGGGGACTCGATTACTGAAGCTTTCTTT.

This rearrangement joins TRBV5-5 to TRBJ2-7, with 9 bases fitting TRBD1. The CDR3 loop spans 14 amino acids. CDR1 is SGHKS and CDR2 is YYEKEE in the germline V gene (reference sequence). V was pared by 2 bases and J by 5 bases, with 5 bases of the junction left unmatched. The CDR3 nucleotides read TGTGCCAGCAGCTTAGGGGACAGGGTCCACGAGCAGTACTTC. Protein sequence: CASSLGDRVHEQYF.

This chain links TRBV27 with TRBJ2-7, with D possibly being TRBD2 (5 bases). CDR3 size: 14 residues. Germline V gives CDR1 MNHEY, CDR2 SMNVEV (reference sequence). The V and J ends lost 8 bases and 5 bases respectively, with 19 bases between them. The CDR3 sequence is CASAGIKNGDEQYF. DNA for the CDR3: TGTGCCAGCGCCGGGATTAAAAACGGGGACGAGCAGTACTTC.

The gene calls are TRBV2 and TRBJ1-5; possible D gene TRBD1, 6 bases. Germline V gene sequence: CDR1 SNHLY, CDR2 FYNNEI. This CDR3 is 14 amino acids long. Trimming left V 5 bases short and J 3 bases short, with 11 bases between. CDR3 amino acids: CASSLSGDNQPQHF. CDR3 bases: TGTGCCAGCAGTTTGTCAGGGGACAATCAGCCCCAGCATTTT.

About this clone: This specimen includes other DNA sequences encoding the same CDR3. The rearrangement joins TRBV29-1 to TRBJ1-3; D is possibly TRBD1 (6 bases). The CDR3 runs to 13 residues. V was cut by 4 bases and J by 3 bases, with 10 bases left in between. Germline lookup yields CDR1 SQVTM and CDR2 ANQGSEA. The CDR3 loop reads CSVGGGSGNTIYF. CDR3 in DNA: TGCAGCGTTGGAGGGGGTAGTGGAAACACCATATATTTT.